The rows below give T cell receptor beta chains drawn from one sample of a study of beta chain features in type 1 diabetes. Clones were sequenced by immunoSEQ multiplex PCR, and TCRdb holds only the in-frame ones, with some missing. Altogether 240,000 or so clones are present, roughly two thirds being singletons, with the ten largest covering around 0.057%. Material: naive CD4+ T cells from blood. The receptors shown here come from a man aged 25-45 years in good health. CDR3s include the opening cysteine and the closing phenylalanine or tryptophan. Each record gives: CDR3 DNA, CDR3 protein, V gene, clone size, D gene, J gene. A D gene is named only where the DNA matches it firmly. Where a row states a size, it is once, few, many or the class of an expanded clone; other rows omit it.

DNA: TGCAGCGACAATGAGCAGTTCTTC; CDR3: CSDNEQFF; V: TRBV29-1; size: few; D: .; J: TRBJ2-1
DNA: TGCAGCGCGCGGGCCCCTTCCTACAATGAGCAGTTCTTC; CDR3: CSARAPSYNEQFF; V: TRBV29-1; size: few; D: .; J: TRBJ2-1
DNA: TGTGCCTGGAGTGTACGAGGACAGGGGGCGCGGGATGAGCAGTTCTTC; CDR3: CAWSVRGQGARDEQFF; V: TRBV30; size: .; D: TRBD1; J: TRBJ2-1
DNA: TGTGCCAGCAGCGCGACAGGGCTCGGCTATGGCTACACCTTC; CDR3: CASSATGLGYGYTF; V: TRBV7-9; size: .; D: TRBD1; J: TRBJ1-2
DNA: TGTGCCAGCAGCGCTGGACAGGGGAGCTCTGGGGCCAACGTCCTGACTTTC; CDR3: CASSAGQGSSGANVLTF; V: TRBV9; size: .; D: TRBD1; J: TRBJ2-6
DNA: TGTGCCAGCAGCGGAGGAATCGGCAACACAGATACGCAGTATTTT; CDR3: CASSGGIGNTDTQYF; V: TRBV7-6; size: few; D: .; J: TRBJ2-3
DNA: TGTGCCAGCAGCCTGGGGGATGGCTACACCTTC; CDR3: CASSLGDGYTF; V: TRBV9; size: .; D: .; J: TRBJ1-2
DNA: TGCGCCAGCAGCCAAGATTTGGGGGTGAATCAGCCCCAGCATTTT; CDR3: CASSQDLGVNQPQHF; V: TRBV4-3; size: .; D: .; J: TRBJ1-5
DNA: TGTGCCAGCAGTGAAGCGACAGGGGTTGATGGTGAGACCCAGTACTTC; CDR3: CASSEATGVDGETQYF; V: TRBV6-1; size: .; D: TRBD1; J: TRBJ2-5
DNA: TGTGCCTGGAGTGGACACTTCCAAGAGACCCAGTACTTC; CDR3: CAWSGHFQETQYF; V: TRBV30; size: .; D: .; J: TRBJ2-5
DNA: TGTGCCAGCAGCTTAGGGTCGAGCGGGAGTTTTAATGAGCAGTTCTTC; CDR3: CASSLGSSGSFNEQFF; V: TRBV7-2; size: .; D: TRBD2; J: TRBJ2-1
DNA: TGCAGCGTTGGTGCCGTAGGGGGCTATGGCTACACCTTC; CDR3: CSVGAVGGYGYTF; V: TRBV29-1; size: .; D: .; J: TRBJ1-2
DNA: TGTGCCAGTAGTATAGCCCCGACAGGGTTAAATACGCAGTATTTT; CDR3: CASSIAPTGLNTQYF; V: TRBV19; size: .; D: TRBD1; J: TRBJ2-3
DNA: TGTGCCAGCAGTTACTCAGTCTCCCCGGGACAGTATGGCTACACCTTC; CDR3: CASSYSVSPGQYGYTF; V: TRBV6-5; size: .; D: TRBD1; J: TRBJ1-2
DNA: TGCGCCAGCAGTGACAGGCCCTCTGGGGCCAACGTCCTGACTTTC; CDR3: CASSDRPSGANVLTF; V: TRBV5-1; size: once; D: .; J: TRBJ2-6
DNA: TGTGCCAGTAGTAGCGGCGATGAGCAGTTCTTC; CDR3: CASSSGDEQFF; V: TRBV19; size: .; D: .; J: TRBJ2-1
DNA: TGTGCCAGCTCCCAGCGAGCGGGAGTGGAGACCCAGTACTTC; CDR3: CASSQRAGVETQYF; V: TRBV28; size: .; D: TRBD2; J: TRBJ2-5
DNA: TGTGCCAGCAGCTCCCCAGTCGGGAATAATTCACCCCTCCACTTT; CDR3: CASSSPVGNNSPLHF; V: TRBV7-9; size: .; D: .; J: TRBJ1-6
DNA: TGTGCCAGCAGCTTTGACAGGGGGATCACTGAAGCTTTCTTT; CDR3: CASSFDRGITEAFF; V: TRBV7-2; size: .; D: TRBD1; J: TRBJ1-1
DNA: TGTGCCAGCAGCTCCCGTACAGGGGTCGGGGCCAACGTCCTGACTTTC; CDR3: CASSSRTGVGANVLTF; V: TRBV11-2; size: .; D: TRBD1; J: TRBJ2-6
DNA: TGCGCCAGCAGCCAAGATCCCAGTTCCCATGAGCAGTTCTTC; CDR3: CASSQDPSSHEQFF; V: TRBV4-3; size: .; D: .; J: TRBJ2-1
DNA: TGTGCCTGGATGGTGAGAGACGAGCAGTACTTC; CDR3: CAWMVRDEQYF; V: TRBV30; size: .; D: .; J: TRBJ2-7
DNA: TGCGCCAGCAGCCAAGATCGACCTTCCAATGAGCAGTTCTTC; CDR3: CASSQDRPSNEQFF; V: TRBV4-1; size: .; D: .; J: TRBJ2-1
DNA: TGTGCCTGGACGGTAGGCAGCTCCTACAATGAGCAGTTCTTC; CDR3: CAWTVGSSYNEQFF; V: TRBV30; size: few; D: .; J: TRBJ2-1
DNA: TGTGCCAGCAGCGGGGTGGCAGCTCAAGAGACCCAGTACTTC; CDR3: CASSGVAAQETQYF; V: TRBV27; size: .; D: .; J: TRBJ2-5
DNA: TGTGCCTGGAGTGATATCGACTACTCTGGAAACACCATATATTTT; CDR3: CAWSDIDYSGNTIYF; V: TRBV30; size: .; D: .; J: TRBJ1-3
DNA: TGTGCCTGGGTGAACAGGGTAATAGAGGAGCAGTTCTTC; CDR3: CAWVNRVIEEQFF; V: TRBV30; size: .; D: .; J: TRBJ2-1
DNA: TGTGCCAGCAGCTTATCCAGCGGAGCATCCTACGAGCAGTACTTC; CDR3: CASSLSSGASYEQYF; V: TRBV9; size: once; D: .; J: TRBJ2-7
DNA: TGTGCCAGCAGCCCGGGACAGGGGGGAGGCCAGTACTTC; CDR3: CASSPGQGGGQYF; V: TRBV9; size: few; D: TRBD1; J: TRBJ2-5
DNA: TGTGCCTGGAGTGTAAGTGATACGCAGTATTTT; CDR3: CAWSVSDTQYF; V: TRBV30; size: few; D: .; J: TRBJ2-3
DNA: TGCAGCGCCACGCCCGGGGGGGCTTACGAGCAGTACTTC; CDR3: CSATPGGAYEQYF; V: TRBV29-1; size: few; D: TRBD2; J: TRBJ2-7
DNA: TGTGCCAGCGGTCCTACGCAGTATTTT; CDR3: CASGPTQYF; V: TRBV7-9; size: .; D: .; J: TRBJ2-3
DNA: TGCAGCGTTAATGGACAGGGGAGTCACGAGCAGTACTTC; CDR3: CSVNGQGSHEQYF; V: TRBV29-1; size: few; D: TRBD1; J: TRBJ2-7
DNA: TGTGCCTGGAGTGTACAGGGGACTGAAGCTTTCTTT; CDR3: CAWSVQGTEAFF; V: TRBV30; size: .; D: TRBD1; J: TRBJ1-1
DNA: TGTGCCAGCATGGGGACAGGGCGGAACACCGGGGAGCTGTTTTTT; CDR3: CASMGTGRNTGELFF; V: TRBV2; size: .; D: TRBD1; J: TRBJ2-2
DNA: TGTGCCTGGAGTCGGGACAGTCGGGAAGAGACCCAGTACTTC; CDR3: CAWSRDSREETQYF; V: TRBV30; size: few; D: TRBD1; J: TRBJ2-5